This record concerns one T cell receptor beta chain sequence. In making TCR cDNA, 5'RACE template switching added a universal primer site and UMIs to it. TCRdb recomputed calls from the 5' RACE reads with MiXCR, one row per CDR3 protein. The sample carries 65,000 to 90,000 distinct CDR3 sequences, about an eighth recorded once. The record originates from a study of T cells after yellow fever vaccination. General study results and limits: Booster sampling recovered most clones from primary vaccination (approximately 97% CD4, roughly 90% CD8). One caveat is that FACS-sorted repertoires could contain abundant clonotypes contaminating from the bulk population.

The CDR3 has 15 amino acids. CDR1 and CDR2 from the germline V gene are SQVTM and ANQGSEA. With V trimmed by 0 bases and J by 2 bases, 6 bases remained unmatched. This TCR was recovered from a man younger than 30 who received the YFV17D yellow fever vaccine. This sequence joins TRBV29-1 and TRBJ2-5; 7 nucleotides agree with TRBD2. The sequencing here drew on CD8+ T cells not binding an NS4B(214-222) dextramer, sorted from PBMCs, taken approximately 22 days after the first yellow fever vaccination. CDR3 DNA: TGCAGCGTTGAAGAAGGGCGGGGGAATCAAGAGACCCAGTACTTC. This sequence encodes CSVEEGRGNQETQYF.